The 18 T cell receptor beta chains below come from one sample, sequenced in a study of identical twins. TCRdb reprocessed the 5' RACE reads with MiXCR, giving one entry per CDR3 protein. The table has 1.5 million to 2 million distinct CDR3 sequences, less than 35% seen once; the top ten hold about 0.27%. Sequences were obtained from cord blood. All receptors come from a newborn girl in good health.

This clonotype was seen a handful of times. The chain employs TRBV20-1 and TRBJ2-5; D gene uncertain. The J call is doubtful: the DNA matches TRBJ2-4 better. The germline gives CDR1 DFQATT, CDR2 SNEGSKA (reference sequence). This CDR3 is built from 13 residues. This CDR3 reads CSAREWAENIQYF. The CDR3 region has the DNA TGCAGTGCTAGGGAATGGGCCGAAAACATTCAGTACTTC.

This CDR3 reads CASSLALKAGGYTF. The CDR3 DNA follows: TGTGCCAGCAGCTTAGCGCTAAAGGCGGGTGGCTACACCTTC. V usage is TRBV7-2 and J usage is TRBJ1-2; D not resolved. CDR1 is SGHTA and CDR2 is FQGNSA in the germline V gene. The V and J ends lost 0 bases and 7 bases respectively, with 12 bases between them. This CDR3 spans 14 amino acids.

Only a few counts were recorded for this clonotype. The chain is built from TRBV4-1 and TRBJ2-5; D is perhaps TRBD1 (6 bases). The CDR3 covers 15 residues. V was clipped by 3 bases and J by 4 bases, with 15 bases between them. Germline CDR1 reads MGHRA; CDR2 reads YSYEKL. The CDR3 region has the DNA TGCGCCAGCAGCCAGCCCTACCTCAGGGGAGAGACCCAGTACTTC. Protein: CASSQPYLRGETQYF.

The chain combines TRBV12-5 with TRBJ2-1, with TRBD2 matching 10 bases. The V gene's germline CDR1 is LGHNT and CDR2 FRNRAP. Trimming took 2 bases from V and 7 from J; bases not matched to a gene: 5. The length of the CDR3 is 15 residues. CDR3 residues: CASGLSGGVGNEQFF. The DNA for the CDR3 is TGTGCTAGTGGTTTGAGCGGGGGGGTCGGAAATGAGCAGTTCTTC.

The chain links TRBV7-9 to TRBJ2-3; D unresolved. The CDR3 is 13 residues long. V lost 7 bases, J lost 6 bases, and 14 bases lay in between. CDR1 and CDR2 (germline): SEHNR, FQNEAQ (reference sequence). The chain's CDR3 is CASKFSRLDTQYF. DNA of the CDR3: TGTGCCAGCAAATTTTCCCGTTTGGATACGCAGTATTTT.

This clonotype was detected a few times. The V call is TRBV20-1, the J call TRBJ2-1; D unclear. V lost 3 bases to trimming and J lost 6 bases, with 15 bases between them. The CDR3 length is 14 residues. Germline lookup yields CDR1 DFQATT and CDR2 SNEGSKA (reference sequence). The DNA for the CDR3 is TGCAGTGCTAGGGAGATCATCTCCCCCAATGAGCAGTTCTTC. Translating it yields CSAREIISPNEQFF.

This clonotype was seen just once. The chain employs TRBV6-1 and TRBJ1-4; 8 bases are a match to TRBD1. J lost 8 bases, V lost 1 base, and 3 bases had no gene match. The CDR3 contains 14 residues. Germline V CDR1 and CDR2: MNHNS, SASEGT. CDR3 loop: CASSEGDRREKLFF. The CDR3 nucleotides are TGTGCCAGCAGTGAAGGGGACAGGAGAGAAAAACTGTTTTTT.

As regards this clonotype: At one end, the junction sequence differs from germline, possibly due to a read error. The chain uses TRBV20-1 and TRBJ1-4; D gene ambiguous. Germline values: CDR1 DFQATT, CDR2 SNEGSKA (reference sequence). The CDR3 totals 14 residues. The CDR3 region has the DNA TGCAGTGCGTCGTCGATCCGGGCAATTGAAGAACTGTTTTTT. Translation: CSASSIRAIEELFF.

CDR3 region: CASSPQTTQYF. The CDR3, as DNA: TGTGCCAGCAGCCCTCAAACGACCCAGTACTTC. V and J are TRBV7-9 and TRBJ2-5; D is uncertain. This CDR3 contains 11 residues. Germline V CDR1 and CDR2: SEHNR, FQNEAQ (reference sequence). V dropped 5 bases and J dropped 7 bases, with 8 bases sitting between them.

This clonotype was seen more than once but under ten times. The rearrangement links TRBV13 to TRBJ2-3, with D perhaps TRBD2 (5 bases). The CDR3 has 15 residues. Germline-derived CDR1 and CDR2 are PRHDT and FYEKMQ (reference sequence). V dropped 3 bases and J dropped 2 bases, with 12 bases sitting between them. As DNA, the CDR3 is TGTGCCAGCAGCTTCGGTCGGGGTTCCACAGATACGCAGTATTTT. Its protein is CASSFGRGSTDTQYF. Complete variable domain (other parts from reference TRBV13 and TRBJ2-3): AAGVIQSPRHLIKEKRETATLKCYPIPRHDTVYWYQQGPGQDPQFLISFYEKMQSDKGSIPDRFSAQQFSDYHSELNMSSLELGDSALYFCASSFGRGSTDTQYFGPGTRLTVL.

The V call is TRBV4-1, the J call TRBJ2-1; 10 bases match TRBD1. The CDR3 loop spans 17 amino acids. CDR1 MGHRA and CDR2 YSYEKL come from the germline V gene. Losses at the gene ends were 4 bases for V and 5 bases for J; bases not matched to a gene: 11. This chain's CDR3 is CASSRDSRTGGNNEQFF. CDR3 bases: TGCGCCAGCAGCCGGGACAGTCGGACAGGGGGGAACAATGAGCAGTTCTTC.

This chain links TRBV9 with TRBJ2-7; D unresolved. The ends were cut back, 0 bases at V and 7 bases at J, with 8 bases in the middle. The CDR3 covers 12 residues. The germline gives CDR1 SGDLS, CDR2 YYNGEE. The CDR3 DNA reads TGTGCCAGCAGCGTAGGACGTGAGGAGCAGTACTTC. Translating gives CASSVGREEQYF. The full variable domain, its missing parts supplied by reference TRBV9 and TRBJ2-7, is DSGVTQTPKHLITATGQRVTLRCSPRSGDLSVYWYQQSLDQGLQFLIQYYNGEERAKGNILERFSAQQFPDLHSELNLSSLELGDSALYFCASSVGREEQYFGPGTRLTVT.

The V call is TRBV7-2, the J call TRBJ2-3, with D hard to call. V lost 0 bases to trimming and J lost 4 bases, with 11 bases between them. The CDR3 is 15 residues long. Per germline, CDR1 SGHTA and CDR2 FQGNSA. This chain's CDR3 is CASSLAGMNPDTQYF. CDR3 DNA sequence: TGTGCCAGCAGCTTAGCGGGGATGAACCCAGATACGCAGTATTTT.

This clonotype was seen more than once but under ten times. The gene calls are TRBV10-3 and TRBJ1-4, with D hard to call. The CDR3 consists of 15 residues. Germline V gene sequence: CDR1 ENHRY, CDR2 SYGVKD. The ends were cut back, 3 bases at V and 0 bases at J, with 8 bases in the middle. DNA for the CDR3: TGTGCCATCAGTGACTCGGGAGCAACTAATGAAAAACTGTTTTTT. Translation: CAISDSGATNEKLFF.

The rearrangement links TRBV11-2 to TRBJ2-6; D call uncertain. The CDR3 covers 12 residues. Deletions cut 3 bases from V and 10 bases from J, with 7 bases between. From germline, CDR1 is SGHAT and CDR2 FQNNGV. The CDR3, as DNA: TGTGCCAGCAGCTTCCCTTTTAACGTCCTGACTTTC. Translated, it gives CASSFPFNVLTF. Variable domain in full (rest from reference TRBV11-2 and TRBJ2-6): EAGVAQSPRYKIIEKRQSVAFWCNPISGHATLYWYQQILGQGPKLLIQFQNNGVVDDSQLPKDRFSAERLKGVDSTLKIQPAKLEDSAVYLCASSFPFNVLTFGAGSRLTVL.

The V gene is TRBV7-9, the J gene TRBJ2-1, with 9 bases that match TRBD2. This CDR3 has 17 amino acids. V was pared by 1 base and J by 5 bases, with 9 bases of the junction left unmatched. CDR1 and CDR2 (germline): SEHNR, FQNEAQ (reference sequence). The CDR3 sequence: CASSLGAGGRVNNEQFF. CDR3 nucleotide sequence: TGTGCCAGCAGCTTAGGGGCCGGCGGGAGGGTAAACAATGAGCAGTTCTTC.

V gene TRBV28 combines with J gene TRBJ2-7, with 8 bases aligning to TRBD2. This CDR3 contains 15 residues. V lost 6 bases, J lost 0 bases, and 7 bases stayed unmatched. Germline V gene data show CDR1 as MDHEN and CDR2 as SYDVKM. CDR3 region: CASRPTSVTSYEQYF. CDR3 nucleotides: TGTGCCAGCAGGCCGACTAGCGTTACCTCCTACGAGCAGTACTTC.

This clonotype appeared a single time. V and J are TRBV19 and TRBJ2-7; 8 bases are shared with TRBD1. Germline V gene data show CDR1 as LNHDA and CDR2 as SQIVND (reference sequence). The CDR3 is 16 amino acids. The trim removed 6 bases at V and 3 bases at J, leaving 13 bases unmatched. The chain's CDR3 is CASSKTGEAYIYEQYF. CDR3 sequence (DNA): TGTGCCAGTAGCAAGACAGGGGAGGCTTATATCTACGAGCAGTACTTC.